The text below deals with one TCR beta chain. What it recognizes is unknown. Carried by the TCR beta cDNA libraries were unique molecular identifiers. TCRdb redid the calling of the PCR reads with MiXCR, one entry per CDR3 protein. The sample includes hundreds of thousands of distinct CDR3 sequences, around 53% of them seen just once. The data belong to a study of post-analysis software for immune sequencing data. The wider study: Secondary progressive, relapsing-remitting and progressive-relapsing multiple sclerosis were among the included disease courses. Study conclusions and caveats: Multiple sclerosis patients showed significantly lower normalized Chao1 diversity than controls did. In patients, TRBV5-6, TRBV5-1 and TRBV20-1 belonged to four or five TRBV segments found more frequently than in controls.

CDR1 and CDR2 from the germline V gene are MNHNY and SVGAGI (reference sequence). There are 15 residues in the CDR3. Trimming left V 5 bases short and J 5 bases short, with 15 bases between. The source material was blood. The chain employs TRBV6-6 and TRBJ1-4, with D possibly matching TRBD1 (5 bases). The clonotype originates from a girl between 5 and 17 years old with multiple sclerosis. This CDR3 is CASSPLGGINEKLFF. In DNA, the CDR3 is TGTGCCAGCAGTCCCCTGGGGGGGATAAATGAAAAACTGTTTTTT.